The present entry profiles one T cell receptor (beta chain) with its context. The sample comes from a study of cytomegalovirus exposure and HLA in healthy donors. This CDR3 is built from 18 residues. V trimming: 0 bases; J trimming: 8 bases; junction bases outside the gene matches: 9. From germline, CDR1 is LGHNA and CDR2 YSLEER. A multiplex PCR was run with 60 Vbeta primers and 13 Jbeta primers. TCRdb's table, derived via immunoSEQ multiplex PCR, lists solely in-frame clones and lacks some. The sample lists 120,000 to 150,000 clones, about 79% seen once, with 1.7% in the top ten. V usage is TRBV4-3 and J usage is TRBJ2-1, with 14 bases that match TRBD2. The sequencing input was PBMCs. This sequence was found in a woman younger than 45 in good health and CMV-seronegative. The CDR3 DNA follows: TGCGCCAGCAGCCAAGAGCCCGCCGGGACTAGCGGGGGCGATGAGCAGTTCTTC. It translates to CASSQEPAGTSGGDEQFF.